The clone carrying this T cell receptor beta chain has more than one count but fewer than ten. Its matching antigen is unknown. The data stem from a study of CD8 T cells in ankylosing spondylitis. Study results and limitations: Seven to nine highly homologous variants formed a TCR beta motif that appeared characteristic of ankylosing spondylitis blood. Matched ankylosing spondylitis synovial fluid reportedly showed significant enrichment of disease-linked clones.

TCRdb used MiXCR to reprocess the 5' RACE reads, holding one entry per CDR3 protein. The sample includes under 150,000 distinct CDR3 sequences, roughly 8.8% of them seen just once. Trimming shortened V by 2 bases and J by 5 bases, and 13 bases separated the two germline ends. The CDR3 is 14 residues long. CDR1 is DFQATT, CDR2 SNEGSKA, per germline (reference sequence). The V gene is TRBV20-1, the J gene TRBJ2-1, with D hard to call. This receptor was taken from a male donor with ankylosing spondylitis or in good health (not recorded which). Sequenced sample: blood, either unsorted or a sorted T cell fraction (not recorded which). The CDR3 DNA follows: TGCAGTGCTAGAATTATTGAGCTACACAATGAGCAGTTCTTC. This translates into CSARIIELHNEQFF.